The rows below give T cell receptor beta chains drawn from one sample of a study of control samples from healthy donors and cancer patients. Clones were sequenced by immunoSEQ multiplex PCR, and TCRdb holds only the in-frame ones, with some missing. The sample consists of roughly 120,000 clones, under 95% of them appearing once. Sequences were obtained from PBMCs. The receptors were sampled from a man between 50 and 59 years old with head and neck cancer. Each CDR3 is given with its conserved first and last residue. A D gene is named only where the DNA matches it firmly. Clone size is not always given. Where it is, it says once, few, many or a class for expanded clones.

v_call	clone_size	j_call	d_call	cdr3_nt	cdr3_aa
TRBV6-5	few	TRBJ1-1	.	TGTGCCAGCAGAGACCCGGGAGCATCTAACACTGAAGCTTTCTTT	CASRDPGASNTEAFF
TRBV5-1	.	TRBJ2-2	.	TGCGCCAGCAGCTTGGTGAACACCGGGGAGCTGTTTTTT	CASSLVNTGELFF
TRBV28	few	TRBJ2-3	.	TGTGCCAGCAGTACAAATCCGCCAAATACGCAGTATTTT	CASSTNPPNTQYF
TRBV6-5	.	TRBJ1-5	TRBD1	TGTGCCAGCAGTTCGGACAGGGCGAATCAGCCCCAGCATTTT	CASSSDRANQPQHF
TRBV9	.	TRBJ2-1	.	TGTGCCAGCAGCGTAGGGGGGCGCTCCGGGGAGCAGTTCTTC	CASSVGGRSGEQFF
TRBV5-1	.	TRBJ2-3	.	TGCGCCAGCAGCTTGGGTTTGACCCCTAGCACAGATACGCAGTATTTT	CASSLGLTPSTDTQYF
TRBV6-5	.	TRBJ2-1	.	TGTGCCAGCAGCCCCCCTCGAAGCAAGCCGTTCTTC	CASSPPRSKPFF
TRBV4-1	.	TRBJ1-4	.	TGCGCCAGCAGCCCGGGAGTAACTAATGAAAAACTGTTTTTT	CASSPGVTNEKLFF
TRBV2	few	TRBJ2-7	TRBD1	TGTGCCAGCAGAGAGAGGACAGGGTGGTACGAGCAGTACTTC	CASRERTGWYEQYF
TRBV30	.	TRBJ1-2	.	TGTGCCTGGATTGGTAAGGCCAAGGGGCTTATCAATGGCTACACCTTC	CAWIGKAKGLINGYTF
TRBV14	.	TRBJ2-7	.	TGTGCCAGCAGCCGTTTCGACCTGGGCGAGCAGTACTTC	CASSRFDLGEQYF
TRBV30	.	TRBJ1-4	TRBD1	TGTGCCTGGAGTGCCGGACAGGGGGCTAATGAAAAACTGTTTTTT	CAWSAGQGANEKLFF
TRBV19	.	TRBJ1-6	.	TGTGCCAGTAGTAACCGAGGGGAGGTCTCACCCCTCCACTTT	CASSNRGEVSPLHF
TRBV27	.	TRBJ1-1	TRBD1	TGTGCCAGCAGTTTATCGCCGGGTGGCACAGGGGAAGGCACTGAAGCTTTCTTT	CASSLSPGGTGEGTEAFF
TRBV3-1/TRBV3-2	.	TRBJ2-3	TRBD1	TGTGCCAGCAGCCACCTGGGACAGCATCTCACCGGTACGCAGTATTTT	CASSHLGQHLTGTQYF
TRBV4-2	once	TRBJ2-3	.	TGTGCCAGCAGCCAAGATCCTAGTAGCCAGTCCACAGATACGCAGTATTTT	CASSQDPSSQSTDTQYF
TRBV5-5	.	TRBJ1-5	TRBD1	TGTGCCAGCAGGGGTGTCGGACAGGGGCTCCAGCCCCAGCATTTT	CASRGVGQGLQPQHF
TRBV2	.	TRBJ1-4	.	TGTGCCAGCAGTGATCTGCGGCCCGCTGCAACTAATGAAAAACTGTTTTTT	CASSDLRPAATNEKLFF
TRBV12-3/TRBV12-4	.	TRBJ2-7	TRBD2	TGTGCCAGCAGTTTAGGGGAGGGCTACGAGCAGTACTTC	CASSLGEGYEQYF
TRBV4-3	.	TRBJ1-5	.	TGCGCCAGCAGCCAGTCTAGGGATCAGCCCCAGCATTTT	CASSQSRDQPQHF
TRBV19	.	TRBJ2-7	.	TGTGCCAGTAGTACCTCCCAGGGAAAGCACAACGAGCAGTACTTC	CASSTSQGKHNEQYF
TRBV9	.	TRBJ2-7	TRBD1	TGTGCCAGCAGCGTAGTTTCGGGGACAGGGGGCGAGCAGTACTTC	CASSVVSGTGGEQYF
TRBV4-3	.	TRBJ1-4	.	TGCGCCAGCAGCCAAGGATGGTTAGGGGAAGGATCGGCAAAACTGTTTTTT	CASSQGWLGEGSAKLFF
TRBV19	.	TRBJ2-3	TRBD2	TGTGCCGCCGGGACTAGCGGGCTCCCTAGCACAGATACGCAGTATTTT	CAAGTSGLPSTDTQYF
TRBV27	once	TRBJ2-1	TRBD2	TGTGCCAGCAGTTCGGCCGGGACTAGCGGCGACAATGAGCAGTTCTTC	CASSSAGTSGDNEQFF
TRBV19	.	TRBJ2-2	.	TGTGCCAGTAGTTTGGACATTGGGGCCGGGGAGCTGTTTTTT	CASSLDIGAGELFF
TRBV19	.	TRBJ2-3	.	TGTGCCAGTAGTTGGGCCAGTACTAGCACAGATACGCAGTATTTT	CASSWASTSTDTQYF
TRBV6-5	once	TRBJ1-2	.	TGTGCCAGCAGTTACGGCCCGTACTATGGCTACACCTTC	CASSYGPYYGYTF
TRBV5-6	.	TRBJ1-3	TRBD1	TGTGCCAGCAGCTTGGACTTACAGGGGGTTGGGGACACCATATATTTT	CASSLDLQGVGDTIYF
TRBV19	.	TRBJ1-3	.	TGTGGCAGTACTCAGGGGATGGTATTTGGCTCTGGAAACACCATATATTTT	CGSTQGMVFGSGNTIYF
TRBV9	.	TRBJ2-7	.	TGTGCCAGCAGCGCCGGAAGGCTTGACTCCTACGAGCAGTACTTC	CASSAGRLDSYEQYF
TRBV7-2	.	TRBJ2-7	.	TGTGCCAGCAGCTTAGCGCATGCCTACGAGCAGTACTTC	CASSLAHAYEQYF
TRBV7-2	.	TRBJ1-2	.	TGTGCCAGCAGCTTAGGTGGATACTCTAACTATGGCTACACCTTC	CASSLGGYSNYGYTF
TRBV18	once	TRBJ2-2	.	TGTGCCAGCTCACCAAACGGGGGACAACTGCGGGGGGAGCTGTTTTTT	CASSPNGGQLRGELFF
TRBV30	once	TRBJ1-6	TRBD1	TGTGCCTGGAGTGTAGGGACAGGGGGACTTTATAATTCACCCCTCCACTTT	CAWSVGTGGLYNSPLHF
TRBV19	.	TRBJ1-5	TRBD1	TGTGCCAGTAGTATAGGCCAGGGGGCCAATCAGCCCCAGCATTTT	CASSIGQGANQPQHF
TRBV29-1	.	TRBJ2-7	TRBD1	TGCAGCGTTCCCGACAGGGAACCCTACGAGCAGTACTTC	CSVPDREPYEQYF
TRBV7-9	.	TRBJ2-2	TRBD2	TGTGCCAGCAGCTCCCGACTAGCGGGGGGGCCGAACACCGGGGAGCTGTTTTTT	CASSSRLAGGPNTGELFF
TRBV2	.	TRBJ2-1	TRBD2	TGTGCCAGAGCCGTTAGCGGGGCCTACAATGAGCAGTTCTTC	CARAVSGAYNEQFF
TRBV7-9	few	TRBJ2-1	.	TGTGCCAGCAGCTTTGGTAGGGGCCTAACGTACAATGAGCAGTTCTTC	CASSFGRGLTYNEQFF
TRBV3-1/TRBV3-2	.	TRBJ2-3	.	TGTGCCAGCAGCCAAGACGGGGCGGATACGCAGTATTTT	CASSQDGADTQYF
TRBV4-2	.	TRBJ1-2	.	TGTGCCAGCAGCCAAGACGGGGAGCTTGCCCGCTATGGCTACACCTTC	CASSQDGELARYGYTF
TRBV6-1	.	TRBJ1-1	.	TGTGCCAGCAGTGAACAGACAGACGGGTACGCTTTCTTT	CASSEQTDGYAFF
TRBV14	.	TRBJ1-3	TRBD1	TGTGCCAGCAGCCAGGTTCGAAGGACAGGTGATGGAAACACCATATATTTT	CASSQVRRTGDGNTIYF
TRBV19	.	TRBJ2-1	TRBD2	TGTGCCAGTAGTATCGGGGGGGACTACAATGAGCAGTTCTTC	CASSIGGDYNEQFF